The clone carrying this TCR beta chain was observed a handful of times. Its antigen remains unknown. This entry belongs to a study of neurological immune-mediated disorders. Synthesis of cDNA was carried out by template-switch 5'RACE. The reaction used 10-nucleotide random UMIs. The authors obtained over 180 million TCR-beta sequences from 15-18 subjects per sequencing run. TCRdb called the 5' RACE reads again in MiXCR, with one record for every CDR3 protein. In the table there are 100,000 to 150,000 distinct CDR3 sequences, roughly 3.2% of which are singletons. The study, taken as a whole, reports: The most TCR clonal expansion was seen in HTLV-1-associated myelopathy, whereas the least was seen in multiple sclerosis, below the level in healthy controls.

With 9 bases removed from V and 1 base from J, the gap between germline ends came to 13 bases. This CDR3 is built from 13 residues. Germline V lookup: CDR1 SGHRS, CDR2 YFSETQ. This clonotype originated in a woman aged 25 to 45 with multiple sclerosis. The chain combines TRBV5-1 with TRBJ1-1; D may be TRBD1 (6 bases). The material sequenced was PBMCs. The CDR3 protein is CATRTEPNTEAFF. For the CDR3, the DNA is TGCGCCACGCGGACAGAGCCGAACACTGAAGCTTTCTTT. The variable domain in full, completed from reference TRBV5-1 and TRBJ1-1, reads KAGVTQTPRYLIKTRGQQVTLSCSPISGHRSVSWYQQTPGQGLQFLFEYFSETQRNKGNFPGRFSGRQFSNSRSEMNVSTLELGDSALYLCATRTEPNTEAFFGQGTRLTVV.